These 25 T cell receptor beta chains were sequenced from one sample in a study of shared clonotypes between healthy human individuals. Only in-frame clones appear in the TCRdb table, and some are missing; sequencing was by immunoSEQ multiplex PCR. The sample has 1,400,000 or so clones; 97% to 99% are singletons. Sequencing was performed on naive CD4+ T cells sorted from blood. Subset of the sample: CD45RA+ positively selected. These TCRs come from a young man in good health.

The CDR3 nucleotides are TGCGCCAGCAGCTGGGGGGACAGGGAACAAGAGACCCAGTACTTC. Protein: CASSWGDREQETQYF. V is TRBV5-1 and J is TRBJ2-5, with TRBD1 matching 9 bases. CDR1 and CDR2 from the germline V gene are SGHRS and YFSETQ. The CDR3 sequence is 15 residues long. After removal of 3 bases from V and 2 bases from J, the junction contained 5 bases not matched to a gene.

In this sample, this clone turned up once. The identical CDR3 is also encoded by other nucleotide sequences in the sample. The rearrangement joins TRBV5-1 to TRBJ1-3; D may be TRBD1 (6 bases). The CDR3 has 14 residues. V gave up 3 bases and J gave up 2 bases, with 9 bases separating them. Germline V gene sequence: CDR1 SGHRS, CDR2 YFSETQ. The CDR3 loop reads CASSSTGAGNTIYF. The CDR3 nucleotides are TGCGCCAGCAGCTCGACAGGCGCTGGAAACACCATATATTTT.

The chain joins TRBV7-9 to TRBJ2-5; D remains ambiguous. V gave up 0 bases and J gave up 5 bases, with 10 bases separating them. This CDR3 comprises 14 residues. The germline CDR1 and CDR2 sequences are SEHNR and FQNEAQ (reference sequence). CDR3 coding DNA: TGTGCCAGCAGCTTAGCGGGTACGACGGAGACCCAGTACTTC. Protein product: CASSLAGTTETQYF. The full variable domain, rest sourced from reference TRBV7-9 and TRBJ2-5, is DTGVSQNPRHKITKRGQNVTFRCDPISEHNRLYWYRQTLGQGPEFLTYFQNEAQLEKSRLLSDRFSAERPKGSFSTLEIQRTEQGDSAMYLCASSLAGTTETQYFGPGTRLLVL.

The rearrangement links TRBV18 to TRBJ2-1; D is perhaps TRBD1 or TRBD2 (6 bases each). Germline CDR1 is KGHSH and CDR2 is LQKENI. V was pared by 4 bases and J by 8 bases, with 15 bases between. The CDR3 loop spans 14 amino acids. The CDR3 DNA is TGTGCCAGCTCACACAGGGAGGTGCCGTATGAGCAGTTCTTC. It translates to CASSHREVPYEQFF.

This chain joins TRBV9 and TRBJ2-7; maybe TRBD2 (5 bases). Germline lookup yields CDR1 SGDLS and CDR2 YYNGEE. This CDR3 has 17 amino acids. V was clipped by 0 bases and J by 0 bases, with 16 bases between them. Written as DNA, the CDR3 is TGTGCCAGCAGCGTAGGGTTTAATGGGGAGTACTCCTACGAGCAGTACTTC. This codes for CASSVGFNGEYSYEQYF. Full variable domain (rest looked up from reference TRBV9 and TRBJ2-7): DSGVTQTPKHLITATGQRVTLRCSPRSGDLSVYWYQQSLDQGLQFLIQYYNGEERAKGNILERFSAQQFPDLHSELNLSSLELGDSALYFCASSVGFNGEYSYEQYFGPGTRLTVT.

CDR3 in DNA: TGTGCCAGCAGCCCCGGGCAGGTCCTAGGGCAGCCCCAGCATTTT. This encodes CASSPGQVLGQPQHF. This rearrangement joins TRBV5-6 to TRBJ1-5; D not certain. Trimming shortened V by 4 bases and J by 7 bases, and 18 bases separated the two germline ends. This CDR3 has 15 residues. Germline values: CDR1 SGHDT, CDR2 YYEEEE.

The chain recombines TRBV27 with TRBJ1-5; 7 nucleotides align to TRBD1. This CDR3 region has 14 residues. J was trimmed by 7 bases and V by 6 bases; bases with no gene match: 9. Germline assignment: CDR1 MNHEY and CDR2 SMNVEV (reference sequence). CDR3 loop: CASRSQGVGQPQHF. CDR3 bases: TGTGCCAGCAGAAGCCAGGGGGTGGGGCAGCCCCAGCATTTT.

V and J are TRBV28 and TRBJ2-2; D unclear. The CDR3 totals 14 residues. Trimming removed 3 bases from V and 6 bases from J, with 11 bases in between. CDR1 and CDR2 (germline): MDHEN, SYDVKM. CDR3 sequence: CASSLAILAGELFF. CDR3 DNA: TGTGCCAGCAGTTTGGCCATTTTAGCCGGGGAGCTGTTTTTT.

This clone was recorded only once. The V and J genes are TRBV5-1 and TRBJ2-3, with D perhaps matching TRBD2 (6 bases). CDR3 length equals 15 residues. Germline CDR1 is SGHRS and CDR2 is YFSETQ. With 4 bases removed from V and 0 bases from J, the gap between germline ends came to 12 bases. CDR3 protein: CASSLLTRSTDTQYF. The CDR3 DNA sequence: TGCGCCAGCAGCCTGTTGACTAGGAGCACAGATACGCAGTATTTT.

The genes are TRBV29-1 and TRBJ1-4; TRBD1 might be the D (5 bases). Germline values: CDR1 SQVTM, CDR2 ANQGSEA. The CDR3 sequence is 13 residues long. Trimming took off 3 bases at V and 12 bases at J, with 17 bases between the two ends. The CDR3 loop is CSVDRAGLGELFF. CDR3 nucleotide sequence: TGCAGCGTTGATAGGGCAGGTTTGGGGGAACTGTTTTTT.

The chain links TRBV28 to TRBJ1-2, with 11 bases lining up with TRBD1. The CDR3 loop spans 14 amino acids. CDR1 is MDHEN and CDR2 is SYDVKM in the germline V gene. Trimming took 6 bases from V and 4 from J; bases not matched to a gene: 4. CDR3 protein: CASRRDRGGYGYTF. The CDR3, as DNA: TGTGCCAGCAGGCGGGACAGGGGGGGCTATGGCTACACCTTC.

With regard to this clone: Other nucleotide sequences from this sample produce the same CDR3. The gene calls are TRBV6-5 and TRBJ1-1, with D hard to call. This CDR3 spans 13 amino acids. V was cut by 0 bases and J by 1 base, with 3 bases left in between. Germline loops: CDR1 MNHEY, CDR2 SVGAGI. The CDR3: CASSYSKNTEAFF. As DNA, the CDR3 is TGTGCCAGCAGTTACTCGAAGAACACTGAAGCTTTCTTT.

For this clone: Other DNA sequences of this sample code for an identical CDR3. The chain employs TRBV5-1 and TRBJ2-7; D possibly corresponds to TRBD1 (6 bases). Germline CDR1 reads SGHRS; CDR2 reads YFSETQ. This CDR3 region has 14 residues. V was clipped by 0 bases and J by 2 bases, with 9 bases between them. The CDR3 loop reads CASSLVQGTYEQYF. Written as DNA, the CDR3 is TGCGCCAGCAGCTTGGTACAGGGAACCTACGAGCAGTACTTC.

The chain links TRBV28 to TRBJ2-7, with TRBD2 matching 10 bases. After removal of 6 bases from V and 10 bases from J, the junction contained 15 bases not matched to a gene. Germline lookup yields CDR1 MDHEN and CDR2 SYDVKM. The CDR3 is made up of 15 amino acids. The chain's CDR3 is CASSPGESSGRPQYF. In nucleotides, the CDR3 is TGTGCCAGCAGCCCCGGGGAAAGTAGCGGGAGGCCACAGTACTTC.

V and J are TRBV11-2 and TRBJ2-1; TRBD2 matches at 8 bases. From germline, CDR1 is SGHAT and CDR2 FQNNGV. The CDR3 spans 16 residues. V shed 6 bases, J shed 0 bases, and the junction held 7 bases outside the gene matches. CDR3 sequence reads: CASRTIAGFSYNEQFF. The CDR3, as DNA: TGTGCCAGCAGGACAATAGCGGGATTCTCCTACAATGAGCAGTTCTTC.

The rearrangement joins TRBV5-4 to TRBJ2-3; 12 nucleotides line up with TRBD2. Per the germline V gene, CDR1 is SGHNT and CDR2 is YYREEE (reference sequence). V dropped 0 bases and J dropped 7; count of bases not matched to a gene: 9. This CDR3 contains 17 residues. The CDR3, as DNA: TGTGCCAGCAGCTTGGAGCTAGCGGGAGGGCCATCAAATACGCAGTATTTT. Its protein is CASSLELAGGPSNTQYF.

The chain uses TRBV27 and TRBJ1-1; D possibly corresponds to TRBD1 (5 bases). The V gene lost 11 bases and the J gene lost 4 bases, with 17 bases spanning the gap. Germline V gene lookup returns CDR1 MNHEY and CDR2 SMNVEV (reference sequence). This CDR3 is built from 13 residues. The CDR3 loop is CAAFSGRATEAFF. DNA for the CDR3: TGTGCCGCCTTTTCGGGCAGGGCCACTGAAGCTTTCTTT.

The chain is built from TRBV9 and TRBJ2-5; 8 nucleotides match TRBD1. Unmatched junction bases numbered 10, after V lost 3 bases and J lost 9 bases. CDR1 SGDLS and CDR2 YYNGEE come from the germline V gene. The CDR3 is made up of 14 amino acids. The CDR3 sequence: CASSATGASGAQYF. The CDR3, as DNA: TGTGCCAGCAGCGCGACAGGGGCCTCGGGGGCCCAGTACTTC. The entire variable domain, with the rest obtained from reference TRBV9 and TRBJ2-5, is as follows: DSGVTQTPKHLITATGQRVTLRCSPRSGDLSVYWYQQSLDQGLQFLIQYYNGEERAKGNILERFSAQQFPDLHSELNLSSLELGDSALYFCASSATGASGAQYFGPGTRLLVL.

J is TRBJ1-2 and V is TRBV11-2; TRBD1 matches 7 bases. The CDR3 covers 14 residues. The V gene end was trimmed by 5 bases and the J gene end by 5 bases; junction bases not matched to a gene: 8. CDR1 is SGHAT and CDR2 is FQNNGV in the germline V gene. The CDR3 bases are TGTGCCAGCAGCGACCAAGGGACAGCATATGGCTACACCTTC. This codes for CASSDQGTAYGYTF.

The chain employs TRBV6-5 and TRBJ2-3; D is possibly TRBD2 (6 bases). This CDR3 region has 14 residues. Germline V gene lookup returns CDR1 MNHEY and CDR2 SVGAGI. Trimming stripped 7 bases from V and 3 bases from J, with 14 bases between. The CDR3 here is CASKLGGGTDTQYF. CDR3 DNA: TGTGCCAGCAAACTTGGAGGAGGGACAGATACGCAGTATTTT.

The chain is built from TRBV6-5 and TRBJ2-7; tentative D call: TRBD1 (6 bases). This CDR3 is 15 amino acids long. Germline CDR1 MNHEY, CDR2 SVGAGI. V was pared by 4 bases and J by 9 bases, with 22 bases between. CDR3 sequence: CASSSPGTTRSVQYF. The CDR3 nucleotides read TGTGCCAGCAGTTCCCCCGGGACAACTCGTAGTGTGCAGTACTTC.

This rearrangement joins TRBV6-1 to TRBJ1-5; D ambiguous. CDR1 is MNHNS and CDR2 is SASEGT in the germline V gene. V lost 7 bases and J 2 bases, leaving 12 bases between the germline ends. The CDR3 spans 14 residues. Written as DNA, the CDR3 is TGTGCCAGCACTGGCGACTTGCGCAATCAGCCCCAGCATTTT. Translated, it gives CASTGDLRNQPQHF.

The chain uses TRBV6-5 and TRBJ2-3; perhaps TRBD2 as D (5 bases). V dropped 0 bases and J dropped 6 bases, with 13 bases sitting between them. CDR1 and CDR2 from the germline V gene are MNHEY and SVGAGI. The CDR3 length is 15 residues. CDR3 protein: CASSYSHAGQDTQYF. In nucleotides, the CDR3 is TGTGCCAGCAGTTACTCTCATGCGGGCCAGGATACGCAGTATTTT.

The chain is built from TRBV10-3 and TRBJ1-3; D not resolved. The CDR3 length is 15 residues. The V end lost 5 bases, the J end lost 0 bases, and 11 bases lay between the germline ends. Per germline, CDR1 ENHRY and CDR2 SYGVKD. The CDR3 sequence is CAISPGRSSGNTIYF. The CDR3 DNA reads as TGTGCCATCAGTCCGGGTCGAAGCTCTGGAAACACCATATATTTT.

This rearrangement joins TRBV9 to TRBJ2-1; 7 positions match TRBD2. The V gene end was trimmed by 2 bases and the J gene end by 5 bases; junction bases not matched to a gene: 4. The CDR3 has 14 residues. The germline V gene encodes CDR1 SGDLS and CDR2 YYNGEE. CDR3 amino acids: CASSVSLADNEQFF. In DNA form, the CDR3 reads TGTGCCAGCAGCGTGTCTCTAGCGGACAATGAGCAGTTCTTC.